Listed below are T cell receptor beta chains from one sample, sequenced in a study of T cells in Graves' hyperthyroidism and ophthalmopathy. From the multiplex PCR reads, TCRdb called clonotypes with MiXCR, one entry per CDR3 protein. The data contain around 350,000 distinct CDR3 sequences, 20% to 25% of them singletons. Sequenced input: blood. These receptors were taken from a man between 45 and 60 years old with Graves' hyperthyroidism. Each CDR3 is given with its conserved first and last residue. Fields, in order: J gene, V gene, CDR3 length, clone size, D gene, CDR3 DNA, CDR3 protein. The D gene is left open where the match is weak. Expanded clones are given a class, and other clones once, few, many or no size at all.

j_gene: TRBJ2-1; v_gene: TRBV7-9; len: 13; abundance: -; d_gene: -; CDR3nt: TGTGCCAGCAGCTTAGATAGGGCTAATGAGCAGTTCTTC; CDR3aa: CASSLDRANEQFF
j_gene: TRBJ1-2; v_gene: TRBV6-6; len: 13; abundance: few; d_gene: -; CDR3nt: TGTGCCAGCAGTTACTCGAGCGGAGGTGGCTACACCTTC; CDR3aa: CASSYSSGGGYTF
j_gene: TRBJ1-1; v_gene: TRBV6-1; len: 14; abundance: -; d_gene: -; CDR3nt: TGTGCCAGCAGAAAGGACAACTTGAACACTGAAGCTTTCTTT; CDR3aa: CASRKDNLNTEAFF
j_gene: TRBJ1-6; v_gene: TRBV14; len: 15; abundance: few; d_gene: -; CDR3nt: TGTGCCAGCAGCCAACACAGTGGGGGGAATTCACCCCTCCACTTT; CDR3aa: CASSQHSGGNSPLHF
j_gene: TRBJ2-7; v_gene: TRBV9; len: 14; abundance: few; d_gene: -; CDR3nt: TGTGCCAGCAGCGTCGGACCGAGACTCTACGAGCAGTACTTC; CDR3aa: CASSVGPRLYEQYF
j_gene: TRBJ1-1; v_gene: TRBV29-1; len: 13; abundance: many; d_gene: -; CDR3nt: TGCAGCGTCGCGGGGTCCGTGAACACTGAAGCTTTCTTT; CDR3aa: CSVAGSVNTEAFF
j_gene: TRBJ1-2; v_gene: TRBV12-5; len: 14; abundance: few; d_gene: -; CDR3nt: TGTGCTAGTGGCCGGGGTGTTGCGAACTATGGCTACACCTTC; CDR3aa: CASGRGVANYGYTF
j_gene: TRBJ2-3; v_gene: TRBV24-1; len: 16; abundance: few; d_gene: TRBD2; CDR3nt: TGTGCCACCAGTGCACTAGCGGGAGAAAGGGCAGATACGCAGTATTTT; CDR3aa: CATSALAGERADTQYF
j_gene: TRBJ2-1; v_gene: TRBV5-1; len: 16; abundance: -; d_gene: TRBD2; CDR3nt: TGCGCCAGCAGCTTGGTGTCTAGCGGGAGTGGCAATGAGCAGTTCTTC; CDR3aa: CASSLVSSGSGNEQFF
j_gene: TRBJ1-1; v_gene: TRBV5-1; len: 16; abundance: few; d_gene: TRBD1; CDR3nt: TGCGCCAGCAGCTTGAAGGGGACAGCCATGAACACTGAAGCTTTCTTT; CDR3aa: CASSLKGTAMNTEAFF
j_gene: TRBJ2-7; v_gene: TRBV9; len: 15; abundance: few; d_gene: -; CDR3nt: TGTGCCAGCAGCGTAACCGGGACTGAGGACTACGAGCAGTACTTC; CDR3aa: CASSVTGTEDYEQYF
j_gene: TRBJ2-4; v_gene: TRBV29-1; len: 13; abundance: -; d_gene: -; CDR3nt: TGCAGCGTTGTTGAACTAGCCAAAAACATTCAGTACTTC; CDR3aa: CSVVELAKNIQYF
j_gene: TRBJ2-2; v_gene: TRBV7-9; len: 13; abundance: few; d_gene: -; CDR3nt: TGTGCCGAAAAAGGGCCTACGACCGGGGAGCTGTTTTTT; CDR3aa: CAEKGPTTGELFF
j_gene: TRBJ1-4; v_gene: TRBV2; len: 18; abundance: -; d_gene: -; CDR3nt: TGTGCCAGCAGTGAATTGGGCCAGTCAGTAGCAACTAATGAAAAACTGTTTTTT; CDR3aa: CASSELGQSVATNEKLFF
j_gene: TRBJ1-1; v_gene: TRBV25-1; len: 14; abundance: once; d_gene: -; CDR3nt: TGTGCCAGCGCCTTTGGGGGGCTGAACACTGAAGCTTTCTTT; CDR3aa: CASAFGGLNTEAFF
j_gene: TRBJ2-7; v_gene: TRBV3-1; len: 12; abundance: -; d_gene: -; CDR3nt: TGTGCCAGCAATGACGGACTCTACGAGCAGTACTTC; CDR3aa: CASNDGLYEQYF
j_gene: TRBJ2-1; v_gene: TRBV7-8; len: 15; abundance: -; d_gene: TRBD1; CDR3nt: TGTGCCAGCAGCCACCGGGACAGGGCCCTAAATGAGCAGTTCTTC; CDR3aa: CASSHRDRALNEQFF
j_gene: TRBJ1-2; v_gene: TRBV12-3/TRBV12-4; len: 13; abundance: few; d_gene: -; CDR3nt: TGTGCCAGCAGTTTGGAGGGGTTCGGGGGCTACACCTTC; CDR3aa: CASSLEGFGGYTF
j_gene: TRBJ2-1; v_gene: TRBV3-1; len: 15; abundance: -; d_gene: TRBD1; CDR3nt: TGTGCCAGCAGCCTGGGACAGGGGGACTACAATGAGCAGTTCTTC; CDR3aa: CASSLGQGDYNEQFF
j_gene: TRBJ2-5; v_gene: TRBV28; len: 15; abundance: -; d_gene: -; CDR3nt: TGTGCCAGCAGTTTGGCCCCGAGACCCCAAGAGACCCAGTACTTC; CDR3aa: CASSLAPRPQETQYF
j_gene: TRBJ2-3; v_gene: TRBV6-1; len: 15; abundance: few; d_gene: -; CDR3nt: TGTGCCAGCAGTTCTCGACACAGGGACACAGATACGCAGTATTTT; CDR3aa: CASSSRHRDTDTQYF
j_gene: TRBJ2-1; v_gene: TRBV5-1; len: 13; abundance: few; d_gene: -; CDR3nt: TGCGCCAGCAGGGTTGAAGGGGGCAATGAGCAGTTCTTC; CDR3aa: CASRVEGGNEQFF
j_gene: TRBJ2-3; v_gene: TRBV6-2/TRBV6-3; len: 16; abundance: many; d_gene: TRBD1; CDR3nt: TGTGCCAGCAGTCGTGCGGTATCAGGGGGTACAGATACGCAGTATTTT; CDR3aa: CASSRAVSGGTDTQYF
j_gene: TRBJ2-7; v_gene: TRBV6-1; len: 14; abundance: many; d_gene: TRBD1; CDR3nt: TGTGCCAGCAGTTACCCGGGACAGGGGGCCGAGCAGTACTTC; CDR3aa: CASSYPGQGAEQYF
j_gene: TRBJ2-7; v_gene: TRBV6-1; len: 16; abundance: -; d_gene: TRBD2; CDR3nt: TGTGCCAGCAGGGCAGCGGGAGGCGCCCAGGGATTCGAGCAGTACTTC; CDR3aa: CASRAAGGAQGFEQYF
j_gene: TRBJ1-2; v_gene: TRBV28; len: 13; abundance: -; d_gene: TRBD1; CDR3nt: TGTGCCAGCAGCCTGGGACAGCTCGAAGGCTACACCTTC; CDR3aa: CASSLGQLEGYTF
j_gene: TRBJ2-1; v_gene: TRBV6-4; len: 13; abundance: -; d_gene: -; CDR3nt: TGTGCCAGCAGTGAGAGTGGGGGTTCTGAGCAGTTCTTC; CDR3aa: CASSESGGSEQFF
j_gene: TRBJ2-1; v_gene: TRBV2; len: 13; abundance: -; d_gene: -; CDR3nt: TGTGCCAGCAGTGTAAATAGCGGCGATGAGCAGTTCTTC; CDR3aa: CASSVNSGDEQFF
j_gene: TRBJ2-7; v_gene: TRBV6-1; len: 13; abundance: -; d_gene: TRBD1; CDR3nt: TGTGCCACCGGACAGGGCCTGCCCGACGAGCAGTACTTC; CDR3aa: CATGQGLPDEQYF
j_gene: TRBJ2-5; v_gene: TRBV7-9; len: 15; abundance: -; d_gene: TRBD1; CDR3nt: TGTGCCAGCAGCTTAGTCAGGGGGAACCAAGAGACCCAGTACTTC; CDR3aa: CASSLVRGNQETQYF
j_gene: TRBJ1-2; v_gene: TRBV7-2; len: 13; abundance: -; d_gene: -; CDR3nt: TGTGCCAGCGGCTTAGCGACTGCATATGGCTACACCTTC; CDR3aa: CASGLATAYGYTF
j_gene: TRBJ1-1; v_gene: TRBV24-1; len: 13; abundance: few; d_gene: -; CDR3nt: TGTGCCACTCAGGGGTGGGAGAACACTGAAGCTTTCTTT; CDR3aa: CATQGWENTEAFF
j_gene: TRBJ2-1; v_gene: TRBV6-5; len: 18; abundance: many; d_gene: -; CDR3nt: TGTGCCAGCAGTTACTCGAGGGGGGGCTATAGCTCCTACAATGAGCAGTTCTTC; CDR3aa: CASSYSRGGYSSYNEQFF
j_gene: TRBJ2-1; v_gene: TRBV11-3; len: 16; abundance: few; d_gene: TRBD2; CDR3nt: TGTGCCAGCAGCTCGGAAACTAGCGGGAACTTCTATGAGCAGTTCTTC; CDR3aa: CASSSETSGNFYEQFF
j_gene: TRBJ1-3; v_gene: TRBV27; len: 14; abundance: -; d_gene: -; CDR3nt: TGTGCCAGCAGTTTATCTCCGATGGGGAACACCATATATTTT; CDR3aa: CASSLSPMGNTIYF
j_gene: TRBJ2-7; v_gene: TRBV6-5; len: 15; abundance: -; d_gene: -; CDR3nt: TGTGCCAGCAGTTATACGGGAACCACAGCCTACGAGCAGTACTTC; CDR3aa: CASSYTGTTAYEQYF
j_gene: TRBJ1-1; v_gene: TRBV2; len: 16; abundance: many; d_gene: -; CDR3nt: TGTGCCAGCAGTGATGGGGTAGCAGGGAGGGACACTGAAGCTTTCTTT; CDR3aa: CASSDGVAGRDTEAFF
j_gene: TRBJ2-7; v_gene: TRBV11-3; len: 15; abundance: -; d_gene: TRBD1; CDR3nt: TGTGCCAGCAGCCGGGACAGGCCTAGGAGATACGAGCAGTACTTC; CDR3aa: CASSRDRPRRYEQYF
j_gene: TRBJ1-1; v_gene: TRBV5-1; len: 17; abundance: -; d_gene: TRBD1; CDR3nt: TGCGCCAGCAGCTTGGTGGACAGGGCGGTGGGGAACACTGAAGCTTTCTTT; CDR3aa: CASSLVDRAVGNTEAFF
j_gene: TRBJ2-7; v_gene: TRBV20-1; len: 13; abundance: few; d_gene: -; CDR3nt: TGCAGTGCTAACCCATCTAGGAGCTACGAGCAGTACTTC; CDR3aa: CSANPSRSYEQYF
j_gene: TRBJ1-1; v_gene: TRBV7-8; len: 16; abundance: -; d_gene: -; CDR3nt: TGTGCCAGCAGTTCTGACAGGCTCGGTTTAAACACTGAAGCTTTCTTT; CDR3aa: CASSSDRLGLNTEAFF